This T cell receptor beta chain is from a study of cytomegalovirus exposure and HLA in healthy donors. Germline trimming cut 9 bases from V and 5 bases from J; bases unmatched to any gene: 7. This CDR3 contains 14 residues. The germline V gene has CDR1 SNHLY and CDR2 FYNNEI. Overall study findings and caveats: Compared with the roughly 700-donor mean, an Asian-associated ancestry cluster reportedly had fewer N-insertions, according to a later analysis.

In regard to this clone: Its specificity is unknown.

The PCR ran on 60 Vbeta and 13 Jbeta primers. The repertoire was sequenced with immunoSEQ multiplex PCR; TCRdb's copy has only in-frame clones and lacks some. Of over 150,000 clones listed, around 74% are singletons. The clonotype was recovered from a male donor in good health and CMV-seronegative. Sequenced sample: PBMCs. The chain couples TRBV2 to TRBJ2-2, with 9 positions matching TRBD1. The CDR3 protein is CASVTGGWTGELFF. The CDR3 DNA follows: TGTGCCAGTGTTACAGGGGGCTGGACCGGGGAGCTGTTTTTT.